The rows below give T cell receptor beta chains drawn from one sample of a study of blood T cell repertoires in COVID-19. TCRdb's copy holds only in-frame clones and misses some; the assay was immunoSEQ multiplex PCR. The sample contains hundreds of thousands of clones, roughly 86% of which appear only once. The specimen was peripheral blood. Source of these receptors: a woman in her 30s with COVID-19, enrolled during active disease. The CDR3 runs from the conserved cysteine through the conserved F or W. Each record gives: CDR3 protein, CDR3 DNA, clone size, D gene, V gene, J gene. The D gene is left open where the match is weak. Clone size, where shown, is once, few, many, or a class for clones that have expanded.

CDR3 protein: CASSLDRGDSPLHF
CDR3 DNA: TGTGCCAGCAGCTTAGACAGGGGGGATTCACCCCTCCACTTT
clone size: -
D gene: TRBD1
V gene: TRBV7-6
J gene: TRBJ1-6

CDR3 protein: CSASLRGTGSTGELFF
CDR3 DNA: TGCAGTGCTAGTCTCAGGGGGACAGGGTCCACCGGGGAGCTGTTTTTT
clone size: -
D gene: TRBD1
V gene: TRBV20-1
J gene: TRBJ2-2

CDR3 protein: CASSLTGNTEAFF
CDR3 DNA: TGTGCCAGCAGTTTGACAGGGAACACTGAAGCTTTCTTT
clone size: -
D gene: -
V gene: TRBV27
J gene: TRBJ1-1

CDR3 protein: CASSQAFNQPQHF
CDR3 DNA: TGCGCCAGCAGCCAAGCATTTAATCAGCCCCAGCATTTT
clone size: -
D gene: -
V gene: TRBV4-1
J gene: TRBJ1-5

CDR3 protein: CSGDRANTEAFF
CDR3 DNA: TGCAGCGGGGACAGGGCGAACACTGAAGCTTTCTTT
clone size: -
D gene: TRBD1
V gene: TRBV29-1
J gene: TRBJ1-1

CDR3 protein: CASSPETGFAGNTIYF
CDR3 DNA: TGTGCCAGCAGCCCTGAGACAGGTTTCGCTGGAAACACCATATATTTT
clone size: few
D gene: -
V gene: TRBV7-2
J gene: TRBJ1-3

CDR3 protein: CASSSGGVTEAFF
CDR3 DNA: TGTGCCAGCAGCTCCGGGGGGGTGACTGAAGCTTTCTTT
clone size: -
D gene: -
V gene: TRBV7-8
J gene: TRBJ1-1

CDR3 protein: CASSAYVTGWGQPQHF
CDR3 DNA: TGTGCCAGCAGCGCCTACGTTACAGGGTGGGGTCAGCCCCAGCATTTT
clone size: -
D gene: -
V gene: TRBV21-1
J gene: TRBJ1-5

CDR3 protein: CASSPGGNTIYF
CDR3 DNA: TGTGCCAGCAGCCCGGGTGGAAACACCATATATTTT
clone size: -
D gene: -
V gene: TRBV5-6
J gene: TRBJ1-3

CDR3 protein: CASRETGLEEKLFF
CDR3 DNA: TGTGCCAGCAGGGAGACAGGGCTAGAGGAAAAACTGTTTTTT
clone size: once
D gene: TRBD1
V gene: TRBV2
J gene: TRBJ1-4

CDR3 protein: CASSIEGVNTEAFF
CDR3 DNA: TGTGCCAGTAGTATAGAAGGGGTGAACACTGAAGCTTTCTTT
clone size: -
D gene: -
V gene: TRBV19
J gene: TRBJ1-1

CDR3 protein: CASSDTGKRYQETQYF
CDR3 DNA: TGTGCCAGCAGTGATACCGGGAAGAGATACCAAGAGACCCAGTACTTC
clone size: -
D gene: -
V gene: TRBV25-1
J gene: TRBJ2-5

CDR3 protein: CASRLQGAATNEKLFF
CDR3 DNA: TGTGCCAGTAGGCTACAGGGGGCAGCGACTAATGAAAAACTGTTTTTT
clone size: -
D gene: TRBD1
V gene: TRBV19
J gene: TRBJ1-4

CDR3 protein: CASSYMEDTGELFF
CDR3 DNA: TGTGCCAGCAGTTATATGGAGGACACCGGGGAGCTGTTTTTT
clone size: -
D gene: -
V gene: TRBV6-5
J gene: TRBJ2-2

CDR3 protein: CATRGQLDYGYTF
CDR3 DNA: TGTGCCACCAGGGGACAGTTGGACTATGGCTACACCTTC
clone size: -
D gene: TRBD1
V gene: TRBV24-1
J gene: TRBJ1-2

CDR3 protein: CASSHLGDSNYGYTF
CDR3 DNA: TGCGCCAGCAGCCACTTGGGGGACAGTAACTATGGCTACACCTTC
clone size: -
D gene: TRBD1
V gene: TRBV5-1
J gene: TRBJ1-2

CDR3 protein: CASSIERGGTEQFF
CDR3 DNA: TGTGCCAGTAGTATCGAGCGGGGGGGAACTGAGCAGTTCTTC
clone size: -
D gene: TRBD2
V gene: TRBV19
J gene: TRBJ2-1

CDR3 protein: CATSRVEGMSGANVLTF
CDR3 DNA: TGTGCCACCAGCAGAGTGGAGGGGATGTCTGGGGCCAACGTCCTGACTTTC
clone size: -
D gene: -
V gene: TRBV15
J gene: TRBJ2-6

CDR3 protein: CSARGVNTIYF
CDR3 DNA: TGCAGTGCCCGCGGGGTAAACACCATATATTTT
clone size: -
D gene: -
V gene: TRBV20-1
J gene: TRBJ1-3

CDR3 protein: CASEPDRRSNQPQHF
CDR3 DNA: TGTGCCTCCGAGCCAGACAGGCGTAGCAATCAGCCCCAGCATTTT
clone size: few
D gene: -
V gene: TRBV10-3
J gene: TRBJ1-5

CDR3 protein: CASSLGAGGGYTF
CDR3 DNA: TGTGCCAGCAGCTTAGGGGCAGGGGGTGGCTACACCTTC
clone size: once
D gene: TRBD1
V gene: TRBV7-2
J gene: TRBJ1-2

CDR3 protein: CATSDSYGLAGKLFF
CDR3 DNA: TGTGCCACCAGTGATTCTTACGGGTTAGCGGGGAAACTGTTTTTT
clone size: -
D gene: -
V gene: TRBV24-1
J gene: TRBJ1-4

CDR3 protein: CASSVVGGLDTEAFF
CDR3 DNA: TGTGCCAGCAGCGTAGTGGGGGGTCTGGACACTGAAGCTTTCTTT
clone size: -
D gene: -
V gene: TRBV9
J gene: TRBJ1-1

CDR3 protein: CASSLTGEETQYF
CDR3 DNA: TGTGCCAGCAGCTTGACAGGAGAAGAGACCCAGTACTTC
clone size: -
D gene: -
V gene: TRBV7-2
J gene: TRBJ2-5

CDR3 protein: CASSRPGFGEAFF
CDR3 DNA: TGTGCCAGCAGCCGCCCGGGTTTTGGGGAAGCTTTCTTT
clone size: -
D gene: -
V gene: TRBV3-1/TRBV3-2
J gene: TRBJ1-1

CDR3 protein: CASVPGQGFTEAFF
CDR3 DNA: TGTGCCAGCGTTCCGGGACAGGGATTCACTGAAGCTTTCTTT
clone size: -
D gene: TRBD1
V gene: TRBV2
J gene: TRBJ1-1

CDR3 protein: CASSRAGGDEKLFF
CDR3 DNA: TGCGCCAGCAGCCGAGCGGGGGGAGATGAAAAACTGTTTTTT
clone size: -
D gene: -
V gene: TRBV5-1
J gene: TRBJ1-4

CDR3 protein: CASAGSVSGANVLTF
CDR3 DNA: TGTGCCAGCGCGGGTAGCGTTTCTGGGGCCAACGTCCTGACTTTC
clone size: -
D gene: -
V gene: TRBV7-6
J gene: TRBJ2-6

CDR3 protein: CASSRDRNYGYTF
CDR3 DNA: TGTGCCAGCAGTCGTGACAGGAACTATGGCTACACCTTC
clone size: -
D gene: -
V gene: TRBV4-2
J gene: TRBJ1-2

CDR3 protein: CASSEQSSRELFF
CDR3 DNA: TGCGCCAGCAGTGAACAGTCGTCGAGGGAGCTGTTTTTT
clone size: -
D gene: -
V gene: TRBV10-1
J gene: TRBJ2-2

CDR3 protein: CASSPGIAAGDGYTF
CDR3 DNA: TGTGCCAGCAGCCCCGGGATCGCGGCAGGCGATGGCTACACCTTC
clone size: few
D gene: -
V gene: TRBV7-9
J gene: TRBJ1-2

CDR3 protein: CASSPTGVQVYGYTF
CDR3 DNA: TGTGCCAGCAGTCCCACAGGGGTTCAGGTCTATGGCTACACCTTC
clone size: -
D gene: TRBD1
V gene: TRBV27
J gene: TRBJ1-2

CDR3 protein: CASSSTTGGSNEKLFF
CDR3 DNA: TGTGCCAGCAGTTCCACCACAGGGGGCTCTAATGAAAAACTGTTTTTT
clone size: -
D gene: TRBD1
V gene: TRBV6-5
J gene: TRBJ1-4

CDR3 protein: CASSLDGGSASEQFF
CDR3 DNA: TGTGCCAGCAGCTTAGACGGGGGATCGGCGAGTGAGCAGTTCTTC
clone size: -
D gene: -
V gene: TRBV11-2
J gene: TRBJ2-1

CDR3 protein: CATSRDTGYNSPLHF
CDR3 DNA: TGTGCCACCAGCAGAGATACAGGGTATAATTCACCCCTCCACTTT
clone size: few
D gene: -
V gene: TRBV15
J gene: TRBJ1-6

CDR3 protein: CSVEGRGRNTGELFF
CDR3 DNA: TGCAGCGTTGAAGGTCGGGGTAGGAACACCGGGGAGCTGTTTTTT
clone size: once
D gene: -
V gene: TRBV29-1
J gene: TRBJ2-2

CDR3 protein: CSADRYTEAFF
CDR3 DNA: TGCAGCGCTGACAGGTACACTGAAGCTTTCTTT
clone size: -
D gene: -
V gene: TRBV29-1
J gene: TRBJ1-1

CDR3 protein: CASSLVGGSTDTQYF
CDR3 DNA: TGTGCCAGCAGCTTAGTTGGGGGGAGCACAGATACGCAGTATTTT
clone size: -
D gene: -
V gene: TRBV11-2
J gene: TRBJ2-3

CDR3 protein: CASSLGQGGYGYTF
CDR3 DNA: TGTGCCAGCAGCTTAGGACAGGGCGGCTATGGCTACACCTTC
clone size: -
D gene: TRBD1
V gene: TRBV11-3
J gene: TRBJ1-2

CDR3 protein: CASSYDRTNQPQHF
CDR3 DNA: TGTGCCAGCAGTTACGACAGGACTAATCAGCCCCAGCATTTT
clone size: -
D gene: -
V gene: TRBV6-5
J gene: TRBJ1-5

CDR3 protein: CASSLSWRGAQETQYF
CDR3 DNA: TGTGCCAGCAGCTTGTCCTGGCGGGGGGCCCAAGAGACCCAGTACTTC
clone size: few
D gene: TRBD2
V gene: TRBV5-5
J gene: TRBJ2-5

CDR3 protein: CASGAGVQETQYF
CDR3 DNA: TGTGCCAGCGGGGCGGGGGTACAAGAGACCCAGTACTTC
clone size: -
D gene: TRBD2
V gene: TRBV9
J gene: TRBJ2-5

CDR3 protein: CASSLDQGVGANVLTF
CDR3 DNA: TGCGCCAGCAGCTTGGACCAGGGGGTTGGGGCCAACGTCCTGACTTTC
clone size: -
D gene: TRBD1
V gene: TRBV5-1
J gene: TRBJ2-6

CDR3 protein: CASSRTGAGNTIYF
CDR3 DNA: TGTGCCAGCAGCAGAACAGGGGCTGGAAACACCATATATTTT
clone size: -
D gene: TRBD1
V gene: TRBV3-1/TRBV3-2
J gene: TRBJ1-3

CDR3 protein: CASSQGTRVFF
CDR3 DNA: TGTGCCAGCAGCCAAGGGACGAGGGTGTTTTTT
clone size: -
D gene: -
V gene: TRBV3-1/TRBV3-2
J gene: TRBJ1-4

CDR3 protein: CASSPREDRTDTQYF
CDR3 DNA: TGCGCCAGCAGCCCAAGGGAGGACCGCACAGATACGCAGTATTTT
clone size: -
D gene: -
V gene: TRBV4-3
J gene: TRBJ2-3

CDR3 protein: CASSFQENTEAFF
CDR3 DNA: TGTGCCAGCAGTTTCCAGGAAAACACTGAAGCTTTCTTT
clone size: few
D gene: -
V gene: TRBV27
J gene: TRBJ1-1

CDR3 protein: CASSLRTGYNEQFF
CDR3 DNA: TGTGCCAGCAGTTTAAGGACAGGGTACAATGAGCAGTTCTTC
clone size: -
D gene: TRBD1
V gene: TRBV27
J gene: TRBJ2-1

CDR3 protein: CASSRSSGGQETQYF
CDR3 DNA: TGTGCCAGCTCACGTTCTAGCGGGGGCCAAGAGACCCAGTACTTC
clone size: -
D gene: TRBD2
V gene: TRBV18
J gene: TRBJ2-5

CDR3 protein: CASSISGGLNTEAFF
CDR3 DNA: TGTGCCAGTAGTATCTCGGGGGGCTTGAACACTGAAGCTTTCTTT
clone size: -
D gene: -
V gene: TRBV19
J gene: TRBJ1-1

CDR3 protein: CASSQERNFRGQGTEAFF
CDR3 DNA: TGTGCCAGCAGCCAAGAGAGGAACTTCAGGGGGCAAGGCACTGAAGCTTTCTTT
clone size: -
D gene: TRBD1
V gene: TRBV3-1/TRBV3-2
J gene: TRBJ1-1

CDR3 protein: CASSVQGTGTEAFF
CDR3 DNA: TGCGCCAGCAGCGTGCAGGGCACGGGCACTGAAGCTTTCTTT
clone size: -
D gene: -
V gene: TRBV5-1
J gene: TRBJ1-1

CDR3 protein: CASRTDRAAYGYTF
CDR3 DNA: TGTGCCAGCAGGACGGACAGGGCGGCGTATGGCTACACCTTC
clone size: -
D gene: TRBD1
V gene: TRBV28
J gene: TRBJ1-2

CDR3 protein: CASSHGGSLGGYTF
CDR3 DNA: TGTGCCAGCAGCCATGGAGGCAGCCTCGGGGGCTACACCTTC
clone size: -
D gene: -
V gene: TRBV27
J gene: TRBJ1-2

CDR3 protein: CASSLLRSYEQYF
CDR3 DNA: TGTGCCAGCAGCTTGCTTCGCTCCTACGAGCAGTACTTC
clone size: -
D gene: -
V gene: TRBV5-6
J gene: TRBJ2-7